These 20 T cell receptor beta chains share one sample of origin, sequenced in a study of response to subunit inactivated influenza vaccine (dated by TCRdb to the late 2010s). The method was RT-PCR. Sequencing was carried out with an Illumina HiSeq 2500. The raw public reads went through TCRdb reprocessing: fastp at Q25, MiXCR clone calling, in-frame beta chains kept. Each record represents a unique CDR3 protein, reported with the most common genes and DNA among its rows. The sample table holds around 190,000 distinct CDR3 sequences, of which about 9% were seen once. Approximately 11% of the sample comes from the top ten. The starting material was non-naive T cells sorted from PBMCs, obtained on the day of vaccination. The cell subset or site label, read with the paper, signifies: memory T cell fraction. The origin of the receptors is a man aged 50 to 60 who received an inactivated influenza vaccine. Donor details come from another sample of the same person, matched by shared clones.

This clonotype came up a few times. The V call is TRBV18, the J call TRBJ2-1; TRBD1 might be the D (5 bases). V dropped 3 bases and J dropped 0 bases, with 18 bases sitting between them. From germline, CDR1 is KGHSH and CDR2 LQKENI. The CDR3 is 18 amino acids. The CDR3 spells CASSPLKNRRSSYNEQFF. CDR3 DNA sequence: TGTGCCAGCTCACCTTTAAAAAACAGGCGGAGCTCCTACAATGAGCAGTTCTTC.

The chain employs TRBV20-1 and TRBJ2-3; tentative D call: TRBD1 (6 bases). This CDR3 spans 13 amino acids. Per the germline V gene, CDR1 is DFQATT and CDR2 is SNEGSKA (reference sequence). V lost 2 bases and J 6 bases, leaving 12 bases between the germline ends. CDR3 coding DNA: TGCAGTGCTAGACGACAGGCCCGGGATACGCAGTATTTT. Encoded protein: CSARRQARDTQYF.

This clonotype was picked up a small number of times. The chain combines TRBV4-2 with TRBJ2-2; unclear D gene. V lost 1 base and J 5 bases, leaving 8 bases between the germline ends. Germline values: CDR1 LGHNA, CDR2 YNFKEQ. CDR3 length equals 14 residues. The CDR3 sequence is CASSQALGTGELFF. In DNA form, the CDR3 reads TGTGCCAGCAGCCAAGCCCTGGGGACCGGGGAGCTGTTTTTT.

This clonotype has a count of ten or more. The chain is built from TRBV5-1 and TRBJ1-6; TRBD1 aligns across 10 bases. Looked up from germline, CDR1 is SGHRS and CDR2 is YFSETQ. With V trimmed by 5 bases and J by 9 bases, 8 bases remained unmatched. The CDR3 sequence is 15 residues long. The CDR3 DNA follows: TGCGCCAGCAGACGAGGACAGGGGGTTAGTTCACCCCTCCACTTT. Translated, it gives CASRRGQGVSSPLHF. Full variable domain (remainder filled in from reference TRBV5-1 and TRBJ1-6): KAGVTQTPRYLIKTRGQQVTLSCSPISGHRSVSWYQQTPGQGLQFLFEYFSETQRNKGNFPGRFSGRQFSNSRSEMNVSTLELGDSALYLCASRRGQGVSSPLHFGNGTRLTVT.

This rearrangement joins TRBV4-3 to TRBJ2-3; perhaps TRBD2 as D (6 bases). This CDR3 spans 15 amino acids. Trimming removed 0 bases at V and 6 bases at J, with 13 bases between. Germline assignment: CDR1 LGHNA and CDR2 YSLEER. The CDR3 loop is CASSQESSGPDTQYF. DNA of the CDR3: TGCGCCAGCAGCCAAGAAAGTAGCGGTCCCGATACGCAGTATTTT.

The rearrangement links TRBV29-1 to TRBJ1-6, with 10 bases aligning to TRBD1. The CDR3 runs to 14 residues. CDR1 is SQVTM, CDR2 ANQGSEA, per germline. V was clipped by 6 bases and J by 10 bases; unmatched bases: 9. CDR3 DNA: TGCAGCGTAAGGACAGGGGGTCCAGGATCACCCCTCCACTTT. As protein: CSVRTGGPGSPLHF. The complete variable domain, with remaining parts taken from reference TRBV29-1 and TRBJ1-6, reads SAVISQKPSRDICQRGTSLTIQCQVDSQVTMMFWYRQQPGQSLTLIATANQGSEATYESGFVIDKFPISRPNLTFSTLTVSNMSPEDSSIYLCSVRTGGPGSPLHFGNGTRLTVT.

This clonotype was observed a few times. The rearrangement uses TRBV27 and TRBJ2-7; D not resolved. Germline V gene sequence: CDR1 MNHEY, CDR2 SMNVEV (reference sequence). V was cut by 5 bases and J by 3 bases, with 17 bases left in between. The CDR3 sequence is 15 residues long. The DNA for the CDR3 is TGTGCCAGCAGTCCGGCCTTGGGAAGTGGCTACGAGCAGTACTTC. This codes for CASSPALGSGYEQYF.

This clonotype was recorded a few times. The chain couples TRBV4-3 to TRBJ2-1, with no clear D. V was clipped by 0 bases and J by 0 bases, with 9 bases between them. The germline V gene has CDR1 LGHNA and CDR2 YSLEER. The CDR3 is 16 residues long. CDR3 region: CASSQDYPSSYNEQFF. The CDR3 DNA sequence: TGCGCCAGCAGCCAAGATTATCCCTCCTCCTACAATGAGCAGTTCTTC.

The J gene is TRBJ2-2, the V gene TRBV7-2, with 12 bases lining up with TRBD2. In germline, CDR1 is SGHTA, CDR2 FQGNSA. The CDR3 extends over 19 amino acids. V shed 0 bases and J 0 bases; nucleotides not matched to a gene: 5. CDR3 sequence (DNA): TGTGCCAGCAGCTTAGCCTGGACTAGCGGGGCCTCGAACACCGGGGAGCTGTTTTTT. This gives the protein CASSLAWTSGASNTGELFF.

This clonotype was observed a few times. J is TRBJ2-3 and V is TRBV7-2; D perhaps matches TRBD2 (6 bases). Per the germline V gene, CDR1 is SGHTA and CDR2 is FQGNSA. The CDR3 runs to 15 residues. V lost 5 bases and J lost 1, with 13 bases in between. The CDR3 sequence: CASSQPGLGTDTQYF. As DNA, the CDR3 is TGTGCCAGCAGCCAACCGGGACTTGGCACAGATACGCAGTATTTT.

The rearrangement joins TRBV6-5 to TRBJ2-1; D possibly matches TRBD1 or TRBD2 (6 bases each). This CDR3 has 18 residues. The germline V gene has CDR1 MNHEY and CDR2 SVGAGI. V lost 0 bases, J lost 2 bases, and 17 bases lay in between. The CDR3: CASSYSIPGGRTYNEQFF. CDR3 in DNA: TGTGCCAGCAGTTACTCGATCCCCGGGGGCCGAACCTACAATGAGCAGTTCTTC.

This clonotype showed up many times. This chain links TRBV6-2 or TRBV6-3 with TRBJ2-7; 9 bases align to TRBD2. V was pared by 4 bases and J by 7 bases, with 11 bases of the junction left unmatched. CDR1 is MNHEY and CDR2 is SVGEGT in the germline V gene. The CDR3 contains 15 residues. For the CDR3, the DNA is TGTGCCAGCAGTTCGGGACTAGCTTCCACAGAAGAGCAGTACTTC. Translation gives CASSSGLASTEEQYF.

CDR3 nucleotide sequence: TGCAGTGCTTTGGTCTACACCTTC. It translates to CSALVYTF. The V gene is TRBV20-1, the J gene TRBJ1-2, with D uncertain. Trimming pared 5 bases from V and 10 bases from J, leaving 5 bases between. The germline gives CDR1 DFQATT, CDR2 SNEGSKA (reference sequence). CDR3 length: 8 amino acids.

This clonotype was counted ten times or more. The chain employs TRBV29-1 and TRBJ1-5, with a weak D call TRBD1 (5 bases). This CDR3 contains 13 residues. The germline V gene encodes CDR1 SQVTM and CDR2 ANQGSEA. V lost 4 bases and J 3 bases, leaving 10 bases between the germline ends. CDR3 sequence reads: CSVGAGNNQPQHF. The CDR3 nucleotides read TGCAGCGTTGGGGCAGGGAACAATCAGCCCCAGCATTTT.

This clonotype came up a few times. The genes are TRBV6-2 or TRBV6-3 and TRBJ2-1, with 8 bases aligning to TRBD2. This CDR3 has 16 amino acids. The junction had 11 bases not matched to a gene; V was cut back by 8 bases and J by 2 bases. Germline CDR1 and CDR2: MNHEY and SVGEGT. CDR3 nucleotide sequence: TGTGCCAGCGACGGTCGGGGCGGGGGGACCTACAATGAGCAGTTCTTC. Translated: CASDGRGGGTYNEQFF.

This clonotype was recorded a few times. This chain links TRBV28 with TRBJ1-4; D gene uncertain. V gave up 6 bases and J gave up 6 bases, with 17 bases separating them. There are 15 residues in the CDR3. CDR1 is MDHEN, CDR2 SYDVKM, per germline. The CDR3 loop reads CASSQPPQSHEKLFF. Here the CDR3 DNA reads TGTGCCAGCAGCCAACCTCCGCAGTCGCATGAAAAACTGTTTTTT.

The chain employs TRBV20-1 and TRBJ1-1; TRBD1 is a possible D gene (5 bases). Trimming took off 6 bases at V and 3 bases at J, with 14 bases between the two ends. CDR3 length: 13 residues. Per the germline V gene, CDR1 is DFQATT and CDR2 is SNEGSKA (reference sequence). CDR3 residues: CSAPVGDDTEAFF. CDR3 nucleotide sequence: TGCAGTGCGCCTGTAGGGGACGACACTGAAGCTTTCTTT.

A few counts support this clonotype. This chain links TRBV5-1 with TRBJ1-1; 7 bases match TRBD1. Germline V CDR1 and CDR2: SGHRS, YFSETQ. This CDR3 comprises 14 residues. Trimming at V came to 0 bases and at J to 7 bases, leaving 6 bases not matched to a gene. The CDR3 reads CASSLGDRVGEAFF. The CDR3 DNA reads TGCGCCAGCAGCTTGGGCGACAGGGTGGGTGAAGCTTTCTTT.

The V gene is TRBV20-1, the J gene TRBJ2-7; 11 bases are shared with TRBD2. This CDR3 has 15 amino acids. Per the germline V gene, CDR1 is DFQATT and CDR2 is SNEGSKA (reference sequence). V dropped 6 bases and J dropped 6; count of bases not matched to a gene: 13. The CDR3 sequence is CSATLLAGGSGEQYF. The CDR3 nucleotides read TGCAGTGCCACTCTCCTAGCGGGAGGTTCTGGCGAGCAGTACTTC.

This clonotype was detected many times. V usage is TRBV3-1 and J usage is TRBJ2-7; possibly TRBD2 for D (5 bases). The V gene's germline CDR1 is LGHDT and CDR2 YNNKEL (reference sequence). The CDR3 has 16 residues. V gave up 1 base and J gave up 2 bases, with 15 bases separating them. The CDR3 bases are TGTGCCAGCAGCCAAGTCCATCGGGGATTTACCTACGAGCAGTACTTC. Protein sequence: CASSQVHRGFTYEQYF.